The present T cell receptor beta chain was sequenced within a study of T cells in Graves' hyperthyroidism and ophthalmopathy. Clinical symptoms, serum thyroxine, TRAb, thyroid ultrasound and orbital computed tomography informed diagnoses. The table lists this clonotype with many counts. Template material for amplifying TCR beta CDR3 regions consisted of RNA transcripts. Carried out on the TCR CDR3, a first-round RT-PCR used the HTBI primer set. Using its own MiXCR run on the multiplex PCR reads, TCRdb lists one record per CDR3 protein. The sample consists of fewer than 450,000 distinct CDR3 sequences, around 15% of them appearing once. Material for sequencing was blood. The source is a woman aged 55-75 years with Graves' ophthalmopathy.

CDR3 residues: CASSADGTGVRNQETQYF. The DNA of the CDR3 is TGTGCCAGCAGTGCGGATGGAACGGGAGTGAGGAACCAAGAGACCCAGTACTTC. V usage is TRBV2 and J usage is TRBJ2-5, with a tentative D call TRBD2 (6 bases). Germline V gene sequence: CDR1 SNHLY, CDR2 FYNNEI. CDR3 size: 18 residues. The ends were cut back, 4 bases at V and 0 bases at J, with 21 bases in the middle.